A single T cell receptor beta chain is shown here with its context. Methods used by the authors: Reference gene primer amplification in the assay estimated nucleated cell counts. This table comes from immunoSEQ multiplex PCR, and its TCRdb copy is limited to in-frame clones, with some not included. V, J and clone size reflect that table, while D and trimming were determined from the DNA. The sample shows 210,000 or so clones, around 90% of them seen only once. The sample comes from a study of blood T cell repertoires in COVID-19. Study in general: Acute and convalescent COVID-19 specimens originated in the United States, Italy and Spain. PBMCs, B-cell-depleted T cells, or T cells were the source of the cDNA or gDNA that made up the material.

Germline loops: CDR1 SGHDN, CDR2 FVKESK. The ends were cut back, 1 base at V and 1 base at J, with 13 bases in the middle. The CDR3 is made up of 16 amino acids. The sequenced sample was peripheral blood. The chain has TRBV14 and TRBJ1-1, with a possible D match to TRBD1 (6 bases). The receptor was derived from a man aged 18 to 29 with active or convalescent COVID-19. The CDR3 DNA reads as TGTGCCAGCAGCCAAGGTCCCGGACAGACGAACACTGAAGCTTTCTTT. Translating it yields CASSQGPGQTNTEAFF.